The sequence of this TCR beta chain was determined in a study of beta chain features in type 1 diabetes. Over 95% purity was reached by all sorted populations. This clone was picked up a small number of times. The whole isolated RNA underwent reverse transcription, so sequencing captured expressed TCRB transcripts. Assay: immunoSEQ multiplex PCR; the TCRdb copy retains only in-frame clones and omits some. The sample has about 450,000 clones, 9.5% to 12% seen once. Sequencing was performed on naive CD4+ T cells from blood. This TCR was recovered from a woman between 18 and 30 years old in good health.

The CDR3 DNA reads TGTGCCGGATCAGTGAACACCGGGGAGCTGTTTTTT. This translates into CAGSVNTGELFF. The rearrangement links TRBV6-6 to TRBJ2-2, with no clear D. V was pared by 11 bases and J by 1 base, with 8 bases between. The CDR3 runs 12 residues. Germline V gene data show CDR1 as MNHNY and CDR2 as SVGAGI (reference sequence).